This entry lists 32 T cell receptor beta chains sequenced from one sample in a study of vaccination and CD4 T cells after COVID-19. Antigens for these TCRs are unknown. Sequence data for DNA of cultured CD4+ T cells were generated by the Oncomine TCR Beta short-read assay. TCRdb independently ran MiXCR on the PCR reads; one entry per CDR3 protein. The sample holds around 13,000 distinct CDR3 sequences, around a third seen once. Treatment reported: 10-day PBMC culture with coronavirus spike peptide pools or control peptides (ViraFEST assay). Source: CD4+ T cells from blood, cultured in vitro, taken after SARS-CoV-2 vaccination. All receptors derive from a human donor who had recovered from COVID-19.

The J gene is TRBJ1-3, the V gene TRBV24-1, with D tentatively TRBD1 (5 bases). This CDR3 is built from 16 residues. V lost 0 bases, J lost 4 bases, and 12 bases lay in between. Germline V lookup: CDR1 KGHDR, CDR2 SFDVKD. CDR3 amino acids: CATSDLKRGEGNTIYF. In nucleotides, the CDR3 is TGTGCCACCAGTGATTTGAAGAGGGGTGAGGGAAACACCATATATTTT.

The chain combines TRBV7-2 with TRBJ2-1; 14 bases match TRBD2. CDR3 length: 17 residues. With 5 bases clipped from V and 8 bases from J, the junction kept 11 bases outside the gene matches. Per germline, CDR1 SGHTA and CDR2 FQGNSA. CDR3 loop: CASSLIGTSGSYDEQFF. The CDR3 DNA reads TGTGCCAGCAGCCTTATTGGGACTAGCGGGAGTTATGATGAGCAGTTCTTC.

This clonotype appeared a few times. One end of the junction is discordant with germline, which a read error may explain. The chain uses TRBV7-7 and TRBJ2-5; 15 bases are a match to TRBD2. Germline V gives CDR1 SSHAT, CDR2 FNYEAQ (reference sequence). This CDR3 spans 18 amino acids. Here the CDR3 DNA reads TGTGCTAGCAGCCACGTAACGGGACTAGCGGGAGGCGGGGAGACCCAGTACTTC. This codes for CASSHVTGLAGGGETQYF. The full variable domain, with the rest looked up from reference TRBV7-7 and TRBJ2-5, is GAGVSQSPRYKVTKRGQDVTLRCDPISSHATLYWYQQALGQGPEFLTYFNYEAQPDKSGLPSDRFSAERPEGSISTLTIQRTEQRDSAMYRCASSHVTGLAGGGETQYFGPGTRLLVL.

As DNA, the CDR3 is TGTGCCAGCAGCTACGTACCTAGCGGGCTCTCTGGGGCCAACGTCCTGACTTTC. Its protein is CASSYVPSGLSGANVLTF. The V gene is TRBV7-9, the J gene TRBJ2-6, with 8 positions matching TRBD2. The junction had 8 bases not matched to a gene; V was cut back by 4 bases and J by 0 bases. Germline V gene lookup returns CDR1 SEHNR and CDR2 FQNEAQ (reference sequence). This CDR3 is 18 amino acids long.

This clonotype has more than one count but fewer than ten. J is TRBJ1-1 and V is TRBV11-3; 7 bases fit TRBD1. Germline CDR1 reads SGHNT; CDR2 reads YENEEA. V was pared by 5 bases and J by 4 bases, with 10 bases of the junction left unmatched. There are 15 residues in the CDR3. CDR3 protein: CASSQKGGSGTEAFF. CDR3 sequence (DNA): TGTGCCAGCAGCCAAAAAGGGGGCTCGGGCACTGAAGCTTTCTTT.

The chain has TRBV28 and TRBJ2-7, with TRBD1 matching over 8 bases. The CDR3 has 15 residues. Germline CDR1 is MDHEN and CDR2 is SYDVKM. Unmatched junction bases numbered 5, after V lost 0 bases and J lost 4 bases. CDR3 in amino acids: CASSLWGTGQYEQYF. The CDR3 nucleotides read TGTGCCAGCAGTTTATGGGGGACAGGACAATACGAGCAGTACTTC.

This clonotype was counted a single time. V gene TRBV11-1 combines with J gene TRBJ2-2, with D possibly called TRBD1 or TRBD2 (5 bases each). Germline CDR1 reads SGHAT; CDR2 reads FQDESV (reference sequence). The CDR3 totals 15 residues. Between the trimmed V and J ends, which lost 5 bases and 6 bases, there was a span of 16 bases. In DNA form, the CDR3 reads TGTGCCAGCAGCCCGGGACCCCCGGAACCCGGGGAGCTGTTTTTT. Translating gives CASSPGPPEPGELFF.

This chain uses TRBV5-1 with TRBJ2-1, with a tentative D call TRBD2 (6 bases). The V gene's germline CDR1 is SGHRS and CDR2 YFSETQ. Deletions cut 0 bases from V and 5 bases from J, with 9 bases between. The CDR3 contains 14 residues. The CDR3 DNA reads TGCGCCAGCAGCTTGGGGTGGAGGGACAATGAGCAGTTCTTC. The encoded protein is CASSLGWRDNEQFF.

The CDR3 nucleotides read TGTGCCAGCTCACCGAACTTGGCTAGCACAGATACGCAGTATTTT. As protein: CASSPNLASTDTQYF. This chain links TRBV18 with TRBJ2-3; D unresolved. This CDR3 spans 15 amino acids. Per the germline V gene, CDR1 is KGHSH and CDR2 is LQKENI. Deletions cut 3 bases from V and 0 bases from J, with 10 bases between.

This chain uses TRBV20-1 with TRBJ2-2; D is undetermined. This CDR3 contains 14 residues. Trimming pared 6 bases from V and 1 base from J, leaving 12 bases between. Germline CDR1 and CDR2: DFQATT and SNEGSKA (reference sequence). CDR3 in amino acids: CSAPKPGNTGELFF. The CDR3 DNA reads as TGCAGTGCCCCCAAGCCGGGGAACACCGGGGAGCTGTTTTTT.

V gene TRBV11-2 combines with J gene TRBJ2-5, with 9 bases matching TRBD1. J gave up 5 bases and V 3 bases, and 13 bases lay outside the gene matches. Germline V gene sequence: CDR1 SGHAT, CDR2 FQNNGV. This CDR3 is 17 amino acids long. The CDR3 protein is CASSLNRGLSRGETQYF. The CDR3 DNA reads as TGTGCCAGCAGCTTGAACAGGGGGCTGTCCAGAGGGGAGACCCAGTACTTC.

The gene calls are TRBV20-1 and TRBJ2-3; TRBD2 aligns across 9 bases. Germline V CDR1 and CDR2: DFQATT, SNEGSKA (reference sequence). The CDR3 extends over 19 amino acids. The V gene end was trimmed by 0 bases and the J gene end by 5 bases; junction bases not matched to a gene: 18. The CDR3, as DNA: TGCAGTGCTAGAGAGGGTGAACTAGCGGGTCCCCTAGGGGGAGATACGCAGTATTTT. Translation: CSAREGELAGPLGGDTQYF.

This clonotype occurred a few times. The rearrangement uses TRBV20-1 and TRBJ2-7, with a possible D match to TRBD2 (6 bases). The CDR3 extends over 14 amino acids. Germline CDR1 and CDR2: DFQATT and SNEGSKA (reference sequence). Deletions cut 5 bases from V and 1 base from J, with 15 bases between. CDR3 nucleotides: TGCAGTGCTGCTTACTCGGGACTTTCCTACGAGCAGTACTTC. Translated, it gives CSAAYSGLSYEQYF.

The rearrangement joins TRBV29-1 to TRBJ2-7, with D perhaps TRBD1 or TRBD2 (5 bases each). Germline CDR1 is SQVTM and CDR2 is ANQGSEA. This CDR3 spans 12 amino acids. V was pared by 7 bases and J by 6 bases, with 16 bases between. The CDR3, as DNA: TGCAGCGCCGGTAGGGGAGATCGCGAGCAGTACTTC. It codes for CSAGRGDREQYF.

This clonotype is labeled large (0.1 to 1%). V and J are TRBV20-1 and TRBJ2-3; D might be TRBD2 (5 bases). CDR3 size: 15 residues. Germline V gives CDR1 DFQATT, CDR2 SNEGSKA (reference sequence). V was shortened by 3 bases and J by 6 bases, with 19 bases between the two germline ends. Here the CDR3 reads CSASSRLASADTQYF. The CDR3 DNA sequence: TGCAGTGCTAGTTCAAGGCTAGCCAGCGCCGATACGCAGTATTTT.

This clonotype has just a few counts. The rearrangement uses TRBV19 and TRBJ2-4; perhaps TRBD1 as D (6 bases). The CDR3 totals 19 residues. V was shortened by 1 base and J by 0 bases, with 19 bases between the two germline ends. Germline CDR1 LNHDA, CDR2 SQIVND (reference sequence). CDR3 protein: CASSIGGGEGDLAKNIQYF. CDR3 coding DNA: TGTGCCAGTAGTATAGGGGGCGGAGAGGGGGATCTAGCCAAAAACATTCAGTACTTC.

The chain has TRBV5-8 and TRBJ1-6; weak D call: TRBD1 (6 bases). In germline, CDR1 is SGHTS, CDR2 YDEGEE. The ends were cut back, 2 bases at V and 6 bases at J, with 21 bases in the middle. CDR3 length equals 18 residues. The DNA of the CDR3 is TGTGCCAGCAGCTTACGGTCACAGGGCCTATTCCTTAATTCACCCCTCCACTTT. Translating it yields CASSLRSQGLFLNSPLHF.

The J gene is TRBJ2-5, the V gene TRBV6-1; D may be TRBD1 or TRBD2 (5 bases each). The CDR3 contains 15 residues. Germline CDR1 reads MNHNS; CDR2 reads SASEGT. With 1 base removed from V and 7 bases from J, the gap between germline ends came to 16 bases. The CDR3 nucleotides read TGTGCCAGCAGTGAAGGGACGGGACCCACCGGGACCCAGTACTTC. Encoded protein: CASSEGTGPTGTQYF.

J is TRBJ2-2 and V is TRBV7-2; 10 bases line up with TRBD2. The CDR3 totals 15 residues. The V gene end was trimmed by 5 bases and the J gene end by 9 bases; junction bases not matched to a gene: 9. CDR1 and CDR2 from the germline V gene are SGHTA and FQGNSA. The CDR3 DNA reads TGTGCCAGCAGCACTAGACTAGCGGGCGGTTGGGAGCTGTTTTTT. Translation gives CASSTRLAGGWELFF. The variable domain in full, with the rest retrieved from reference TRBV7-2 and TRBJ2-2, is GAGVSQSPSNKVTEKGKDVELRCDPISGHTALYWYRQSLGQGLEFLIYFQGNSAPDKSGLPSDRFSAERTGGSVSTLTIQRTQQEDSAVYLCASSTRLAGGWELFFGEGSRLTVL.

This clonotype was counted a few times. The chain recombines TRBV6-2 or TRBV6-3 with TRBJ1-2; D unresolved. The ends were cut back, 6 bases at V and 8 bases at J, with 16 bases in the middle. This CDR3 has 13 residues. The germline V gene has CDR1 MNHEY and CDR2 SVGEGT. The CDR3 here is CASRKSGPGGYTF. The CDR3 DNA is TGTGCCAGCAGAAAATCGGGCCCCGGCGGCTACACCTTC.

The chain links TRBV27 to TRBJ1-3; D might be TRBD1 (5 bases). The V gene's germline CDR1 is MNHEY and CDR2 SMNVEV (reference sequence). The CDR3 runs 17 residues. Trimming left V 8 bases short and J 0 bases short, with 20 bases between. The DNA of the CDR3 is TGTGCCAGCTCCGGGGGGGGTTTCCCTTACTCTGGAAACACCATATATTTT. Amino acids: CASSGGGFPYSGNTIYF.

V and J are TRBV4-3 and TRBJ2-3; D unresolved. The V and J ends lost 0 bases and 7 bases respectively, with 5 bases between them. CDR1 and CDR2 from the germline V gene are LGHNA and YSLEER. The length of the CDR3 is 12 residues. The CDR3 loop is CASSQDHYTQYF. The CDR3 bases are TGCGCCAGCAGCCAAGACCACTATACGCAGTATTTT.

There are a few counts of this clonotype. The V gene is TRBV28, the J gene TRBJ1-2, with D uncertain. CDR1 and CDR2 from the germline V gene are MDHEN and SYDVKM. With 7 bases removed from V and 5 bases from J, the gap between germline ends came to 20 bases. The CDR3 has 15 residues. CDR3 DNA: TGTGCCAGCAAAGGCCAGATTGTCCCGGGTTATGGCTACACCTTC. This gives the protein CASKGQIVPGYGYTF.

This clonotype was found a few times. The chain joins TRBV11-2 to TRBJ2-7; D is uncertain. Per the germline V gene, CDR1 is SGHAT and CDR2 is FQNNGV. The CDR3 covers 11 residues. Trimming took off 3 bases at V and 7 bases at J, with 7 bases between the two ends. DNA for the CDR3: TGTGCCAGCAGCTTTGGGGATGAGCAGTACTTC. Its translation: CASSFGDEQYF.

V is TRBV7-9 and J is TRBJ2-3; D is unclear. Germline lookup yields CDR1 SEHNR and CDR2 FQNEAQ (reference sequence). Trimming removed 5 bases from V and 4 bases from J, with 22 bases in between. The CDR3 consists of 17 residues. Here the CDR3 reads CASSQVIAIPGPDTQYF. The CDR3, as DNA: TGTGCCAGCAGCCAAGTGATCGCCATCCCCGGCCCAGATACGCAGTATTTT.

V gene TRBV7-9 combines with J gene TRBJ1-5, with 8 positions matching TRBD1. This CDR3 has 14 amino acids. The germline V gene has CDR1 SEHNR and CDR2 FQNEAQ (reference sequence). The V segment lost 5 bases and the J segment 2 bases; nucleotides outside the gene matches: 2. Here the CDR3 reads CASSAGQGNQPQHF. The CDR3 DNA follows: TGTGCCAGCAGCGCGGGACAGGGCAATCAGCCCCAGCATTTT.

This clonotype is deemed large (0.1 to 1%). This chain connects TRBV7-3 to TRBJ1-2, with 7 positions matching TRBD1. Germline V gene sequence: CDR1 SGHTA, CDR2 FQGTGA. After removal of 3 bases from V and 6 bases from J, the junction contained 7 bases not matched to a gene. This CDR3 region has 14 residues. This CDR3 is CASSLAGGIDGYTF. CDR3 in DNA: TGTGCCAGCAGCTTGGCAGGGGGGATCGATGGCTACACCTTC.

This clonotype came up a few times. This rearrangement joins TRBV6-2 or TRBV6-3 to TRBJ2-7; D possibly matches TRBD1 or TRBD2 (5 bases each). Germline assignment: CDR1 MNHEY and CDR2 SVGEGT. This CDR3 is 15 amino acids long. The V end lost 7 bases, the J end lost 2 bases, and 18 bases lay between the germline ends. The CDR3 reads CASTLRDPLPYEQYF. CDR3 nucleotide sequence: TGTGCCAGCACCCTTCGGGACCCCCTACCCTACGAGCAGTACTTC.

For this clonotype: A read error is possible here, since a much larger clone lies one base away. This sequence joins TRBV7-2 and TRBJ1-1; D gene unclear. V lost 2 bases and J lost 0, with 7 bases in between. The CDR3 contains 14 residues. CDR1 is SGHTA, CDR2 FQGNSA, per germline. CDR3 coding DNA: TGTGCCAGCAGCTTACAGACACTGAACACTGAAGCTTTCTTT. It encodes CASSLQTLNTEAFF.

This rearrangement joins TRBV12-3 or TRBV12-4 to TRBJ1-2; no clear D gene. The CDR3 totals 10 residues. V lost 3 bases and J 8 bases, leaving 4 bases between the germline ends. The CDR3 region is CASSFPGYTF. CDR3 DNA: TGTGCCAGCAGTTTCCCGGGCTACACCTTC.

In regard to this clonotype: The likely explanation is a read error, given a far larger clone one base away. The genes are TRBV7-2 and TRBJ2-7, with D possibly matching TRBD2 (6 bases). The CDR3 spans 16 residues. Per germline, CDR1 SGHTA and CDR2 FQGNSA. Trimming removed 5 bases from V and 3 bases from J, with 20 bases in between. The chain's CDR3 is CASSLGGSKGLYEQYF. DNA of the CDR3: TGTGCCAGCAGCCTCGGAGGGAGTAAAGGGCTCTACGAGCAGTACTTC.

J is TRBJ2-1 and V is TRBV12-3 or TRBV12-4; 9 bases line up with TRBD1. The CDR3 has 15 amino acids. J was trimmed by 2 bases and V by 6 bases; bases with no gene match: 5. CDR3 nucleotide sequence: TGTGCCAGCAGAAACACAGGGGGCCCCTACAATGAGCAGTTCTTC. Translating it yields CASRNTGGPYNEQFF.